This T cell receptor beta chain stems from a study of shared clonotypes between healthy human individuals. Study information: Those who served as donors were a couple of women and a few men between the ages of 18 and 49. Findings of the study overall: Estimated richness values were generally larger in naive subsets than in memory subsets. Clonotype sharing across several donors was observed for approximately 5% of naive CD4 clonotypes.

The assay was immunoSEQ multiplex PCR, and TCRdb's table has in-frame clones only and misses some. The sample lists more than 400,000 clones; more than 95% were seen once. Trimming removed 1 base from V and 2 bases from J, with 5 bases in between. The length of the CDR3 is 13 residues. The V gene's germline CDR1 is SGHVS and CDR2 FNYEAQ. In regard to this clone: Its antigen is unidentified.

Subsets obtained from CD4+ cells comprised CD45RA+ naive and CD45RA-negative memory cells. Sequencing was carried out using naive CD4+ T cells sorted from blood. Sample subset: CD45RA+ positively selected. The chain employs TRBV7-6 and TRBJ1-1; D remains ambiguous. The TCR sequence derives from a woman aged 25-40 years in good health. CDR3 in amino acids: CASSLDANTEAFF. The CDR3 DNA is TGTGCCAGCAGCTTAGATGCAAACACTGAAGCTTTCTTT.